This T cell receptor beta chain appears in the sequencing data of a study of metastatic and nonmetastatic thyroid tumors. In the authors' methods: The study built a papillary thyroid cancer distant-metastasis classifier from CDR3 differences across clinicopathological groups. Using MiXCR, TCRdb reanalyzed the PCR reads. The V and J calls and clone size are TCRdb's, not the authors'. The table has 29,000 or so clones, about 4.1% seen once; the top ten hold around a fifth. None of the patients had undergone any treatment ahead of thyroid surgery. There are a few counts of this clone. Since a much larger clone is just one base distant, this may be a read error. The receptor was derived from a female donor with papillary thyroid cancer or a benign thyroid nodule (not recorded which). Some clones in this sample may be carry-over from other donors' samples. Sequenced input: blood.

The CDR3 DNA reads as TGCAGCGGGGGATGGGGGGGAGATCATCCCCAGCATTTT. Amino acids: CSGGWGGDHPQHF. The genes are TRBV29-1 and TRBJ1-5, with D possibly matching TRBD1 (5 bases). The germline V gene has CDR1 SQVTM and CDR2 ANQGSEA. The CDR3 sequence is 13 residues long.